The present entry profiles one T cell receptor beta chain with its context. It was CD45RO-negative cells, positively selected for CCR7, that made up naive CD8 cells, with terminally differentiated effector memory CD45RA+ cells excluded. The data originate from a study of shared clonotypes between healthy human individuals. The repertoire was sequenced with immunoSEQ multiplex PCR; TCRdb's copy has only in-frame clones and lacks some. The sample holds about 2 million clones, less than 95% seen once. Sequencing used naive CD8+ T cells sorted from blood. The clonotype comes from a young man in good health.

The CDR3 DNA reads as TGTGCCAGCAGTTTAGCCTGGGACAGCCCCCAGTACTTC. It yields the protein CASSLAWDSPQYF. V usage is TRBV28 and J usage is TRBJ2-5; 7 nucleotides agree with TRBD1. Germline loops: CDR1 MDHEN, CDR2 SYDVKM. This CDR3 region has 13 residues. V gave up 2 bases and J gave up 9 bases; unmatched junction bases: 6.